What follows is one T cell receptor (beta chain) and its context. Antigen unknown. The data were taken from a study of graft-versus-host responses after intestinal transplantation. About the research overall: Multivisceral, liver-intestinal, or isolated intestinal transplants were performed in recipients. Recipients were all induced with anti-thymocyte globulin, then given tacrolimus and steroids for around three years. Regarding the study as a whole: Detected in recipient marrow were GvH clones, some of which were first observed in ileum or blood.

Assay used: immunoSEQ multiplex PCR; TCRdb lists only in-frame clones, some missing. The sample yields tens of thousands of clones, around nine tenths seen once. There are 18 residues in the CDR3. After removal of 8 bases from V and 0 bases from J, the junction contained 11 bases not matched to a gene. From germline, CDR1 is PRHDT and CDR2 FYEKMQ (reference sequence). V and J are TRBV13 and TRBJ2-2, with TRBD2 matching over 11 bases. Sample: unstimulated CD8+ T cells sorted from spleen or lymph node cells, taken before intestinal transplant. The clonotype comes from a human donor who received an intestinal transplant. The CDR3 protein is CASSEGLAGGPNTGELFF. The CDR3 DNA follows: TGTGCCAGCTCCGAGGGCCTAGCGGGGGGCCCGAACACCGGGGAGCTGTTTTTT. Supplemented by reference TRBV13 and TRBJ2-2, the full variable domain reads AAGVIQSPRHLIKEKRETATLKCYPIPRHDTVYWYQQGPGQDPQFLISFYEKMQSDKGSIPDRFSAQQFSDYHSELNMSSLELGDSALYFCASSEGLAGGPNTGELFFGEGSRLTVL.